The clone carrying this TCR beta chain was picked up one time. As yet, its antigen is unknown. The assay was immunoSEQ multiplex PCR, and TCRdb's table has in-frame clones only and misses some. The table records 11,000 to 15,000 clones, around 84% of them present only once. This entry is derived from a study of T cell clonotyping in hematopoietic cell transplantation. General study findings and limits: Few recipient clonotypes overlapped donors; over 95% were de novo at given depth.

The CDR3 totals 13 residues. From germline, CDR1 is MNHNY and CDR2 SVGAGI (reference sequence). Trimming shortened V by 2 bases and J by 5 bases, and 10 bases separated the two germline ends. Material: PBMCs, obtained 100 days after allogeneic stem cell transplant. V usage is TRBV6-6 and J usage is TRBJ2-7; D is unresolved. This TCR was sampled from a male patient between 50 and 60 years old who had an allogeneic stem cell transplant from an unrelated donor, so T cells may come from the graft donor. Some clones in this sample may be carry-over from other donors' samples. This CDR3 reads CASSYGVRDEQYF. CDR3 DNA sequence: TGTGCCAGCAGTTACGGTGTGAGAGACGAGCAGTACTTC.